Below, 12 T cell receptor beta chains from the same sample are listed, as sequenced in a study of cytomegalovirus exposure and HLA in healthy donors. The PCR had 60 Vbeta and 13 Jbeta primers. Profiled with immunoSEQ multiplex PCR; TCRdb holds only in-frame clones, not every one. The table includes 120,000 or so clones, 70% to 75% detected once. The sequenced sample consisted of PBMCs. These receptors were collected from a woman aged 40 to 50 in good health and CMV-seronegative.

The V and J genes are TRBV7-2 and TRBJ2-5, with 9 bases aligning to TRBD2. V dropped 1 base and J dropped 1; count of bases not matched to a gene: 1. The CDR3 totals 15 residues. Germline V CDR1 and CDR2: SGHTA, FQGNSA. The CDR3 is CASSLVLAGQETQYF. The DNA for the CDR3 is TGTGCCAGCAGCTTAGTACTAGCGGGCCAAGAGACCCAGTACTTC.

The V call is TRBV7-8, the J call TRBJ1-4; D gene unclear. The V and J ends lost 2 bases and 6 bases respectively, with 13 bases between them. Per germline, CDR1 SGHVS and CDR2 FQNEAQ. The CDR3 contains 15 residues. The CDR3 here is CASSLNAGWDEKLFF. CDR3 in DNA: TGTGCCAGCAGCTTAAATGCGGGCTGGGATGAAAAACTGTTTTTT.

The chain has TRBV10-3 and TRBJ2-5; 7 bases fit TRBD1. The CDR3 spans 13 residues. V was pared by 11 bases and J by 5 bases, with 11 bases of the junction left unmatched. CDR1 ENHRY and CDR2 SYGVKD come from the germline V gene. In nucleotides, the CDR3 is TGTGCCGCTACTACAGGGGATTCGGAGACCCAGTACTTC. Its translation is CAATTGDSETQYF.

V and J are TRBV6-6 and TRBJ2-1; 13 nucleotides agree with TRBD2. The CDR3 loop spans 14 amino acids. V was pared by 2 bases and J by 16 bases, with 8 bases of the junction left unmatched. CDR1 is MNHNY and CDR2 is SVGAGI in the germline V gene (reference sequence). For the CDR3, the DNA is TGTGCCAGCAGTTACCCAGGACTAGCGGGGGTTATATTCTTC. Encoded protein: CASSYPGLAGVIFF.

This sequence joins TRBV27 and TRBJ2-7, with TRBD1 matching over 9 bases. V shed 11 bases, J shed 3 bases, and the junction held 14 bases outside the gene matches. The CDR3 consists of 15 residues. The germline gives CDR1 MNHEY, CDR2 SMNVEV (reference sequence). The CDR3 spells CAAHPGRQGVYEQYF. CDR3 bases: TGTGCCGCCCACCCTGGGAGACAGGGGGTCTACGAGCAGTACTTC.

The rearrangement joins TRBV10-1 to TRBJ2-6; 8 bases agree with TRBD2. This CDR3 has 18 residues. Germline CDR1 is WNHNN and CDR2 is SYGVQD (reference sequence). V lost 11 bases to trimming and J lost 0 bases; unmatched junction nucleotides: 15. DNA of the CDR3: TGCGCCCCCCTCGCGGGGGGAGGGCCGAGCTCTGGGGCCAACGTCCTGACTTTC. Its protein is CAPLAGGGPSSGANVLTF.

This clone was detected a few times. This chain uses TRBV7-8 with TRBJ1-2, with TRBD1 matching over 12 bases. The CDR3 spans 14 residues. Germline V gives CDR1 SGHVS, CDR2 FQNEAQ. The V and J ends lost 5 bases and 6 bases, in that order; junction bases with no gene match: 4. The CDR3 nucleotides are TGTGCCAGCAGCACCGGGACAGGGGGCCATGGCTACACCTTC. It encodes CASSTGTGGHGYTF.

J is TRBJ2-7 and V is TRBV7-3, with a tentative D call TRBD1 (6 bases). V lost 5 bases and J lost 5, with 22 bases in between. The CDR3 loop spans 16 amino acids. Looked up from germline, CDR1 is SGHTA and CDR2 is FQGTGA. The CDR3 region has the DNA TGTGCCAGCAGCCCCCATTGGGGGCGCGACGAACACGAGCAGTACTTC. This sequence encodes CASSPHWGRDEHEQYF.

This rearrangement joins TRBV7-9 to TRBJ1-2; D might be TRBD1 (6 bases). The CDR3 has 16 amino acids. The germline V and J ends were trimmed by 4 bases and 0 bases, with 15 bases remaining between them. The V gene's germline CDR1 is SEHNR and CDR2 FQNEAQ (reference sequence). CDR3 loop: CASSSLTGFPNYGYTF. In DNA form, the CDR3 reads TGTGCCAGCAGCTCACTCACAGGGTTTCCTAACTATGGCTACACCTTC.

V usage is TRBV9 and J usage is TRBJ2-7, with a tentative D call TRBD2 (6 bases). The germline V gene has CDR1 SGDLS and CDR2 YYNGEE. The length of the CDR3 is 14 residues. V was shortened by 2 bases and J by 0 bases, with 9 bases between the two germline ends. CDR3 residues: CASSVDGSSYEQYF. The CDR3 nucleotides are TGTGCCAGCAGCGTGGACGGGAGCTCCTACGAGCAGTACTTC. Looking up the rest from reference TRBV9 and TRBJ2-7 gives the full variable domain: DSGVTQTPKHLITATGQRVTLRCSPRSGDLSVYWYQQSLDQGLQFLIQYYNGEERAKGNILERFSAQQFPDLHSELNLSSLELGDSALYFCASSVDGSSYEQYFGPGTRLTVT.

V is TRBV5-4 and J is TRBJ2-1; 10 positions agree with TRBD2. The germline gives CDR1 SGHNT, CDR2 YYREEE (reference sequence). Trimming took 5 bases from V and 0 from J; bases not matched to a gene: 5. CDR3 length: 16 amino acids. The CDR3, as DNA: TGTGCCAGCAGGATCAGCGGGGGGGCCTCCTACAATGAGCAGTTCTTC. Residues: CASRISGGASYNEQFF.

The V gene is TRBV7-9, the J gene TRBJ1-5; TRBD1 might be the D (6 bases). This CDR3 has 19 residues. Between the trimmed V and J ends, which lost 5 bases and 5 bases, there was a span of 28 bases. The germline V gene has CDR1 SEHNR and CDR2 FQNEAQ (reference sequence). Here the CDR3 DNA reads TGTGCCAGCAGCCCCTCACAGGGACCTCCTGTAAATACCGATCAGCCCCAGCATTTT. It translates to CASSPSQGPPVNTDQPQHF.